The 8 T cell receptor beta chains below come from one sample, sequenced in a study of T cells after yellow fever vaccination. TCRdb independently ran MiXCR on the 5' RACE reads; one entry per CDR3 protein. The sample yields about 130,000 distinct CDR3 sequences, more than 6% seen once. Source: CD4+ T cells sorted from PBMCs, taken approximately 11 days after the first yellow fever vaccination. The receptors were gathered from a young man who received the YFV17D yellow fever vaccine.

This clonotype showed up just a few times. Here the CDR3 reads CASSLGGSGELFF. The CDR3 DNA sequence: TGTGCCAGCAGCTTAGGAGGATCCGGGGAGCTGTTTTTT. This sequence joins TRBV7-9 and TRBJ2-2, with D hard to call. With 1 base removed from V and 6 bases from J, the gap between germline ends came to 6 bases. From germline, CDR1 is SEHNR and CDR2 FQNEAQ (reference sequence). The CDR3 is 13 residues long.

With regard to this clonotype: This clone may be a read error of a much larger clone one base away. The chain couples TRBV5-1 to TRBJ1-2; tentative D call: TRBD1 (5 bases). The germline V gene encodes CDR1 SGHRS and CDR2 YFSETQ. This CDR3 spans 15 amino acids. The V end was cut by 0 bases, the J end by 6 bases, with 15 bases between. Written as DNA, the CDR3 is TGCGCCAGCAGCTTGGCCCGACAGCGATTAGATGGCTACACCTTC. Protein sequence: CASSLARQRLDGYTF. Full variable domain (outside the CDR3, taken from reference TRBV5-1 and TRBJ1-2): KAGVTQTPRYLIKTRGQQVTLSCSPISGHRSVSWYQQTPGQGLQFLFEYFSETQRNKGNFPGRFSGRQFSNSRSEMNVSTLELGDSALYLCASSLARQRLDGYTFGSGTRLTVV.

This clonotype was seen repeatedly, ten times or more. This rearrangement joins TRBV5-6 to TRBJ2-2; D is uncertain. This CDR3 is 13 amino acids long. The germline V gene encodes CDR1 SGHDT and CDR2 YYEEEE. Trimming stripped 6 bases from V and 5 bases from J, with 11 bases between. For the CDR3, the DNA is TGTGCCAGCACCCTCTTCCGGACCGGGGAGCTGTTTTTT. Its protein is CASTLFRTGELFF.

This clonotype was observed many times. The chain joins TRBV2 to TRBJ1-2, with D uncertain. Germline values: CDR1 SNHLY, CDR2 FYNNEI. The CDR3 has 13 residues. V lost 6 bases and J lost 8, with 16 bases in between. The CDR3 coding sequence is TGTGCCAGCAGCGTAGACTCCGGCGGGGGCTACACCTTC. Encoded protein: CASSVDSGGGYTF.

Ten or more counts support this clonotype. V gene TRBV10-3 combines with J gene TRBJ1-5; TRBD1 is a possible D gene (6 bases). V was trimmed by 3 bases and J by 5 bases, leaving 11 bases between them. From germline, CDR1 is ENHRY and CDR2 SYGVKD. CDR3 length: 14 residues. CDR3 loop: CAISDSGDYQPQHF. The CDR3 DNA sequence: TGTGCCATCAGTGATTCAGGGGATTATCAGCCCCAGCATTTT.

This clonotype was counted between two and nine times. The V call is TRBV28, the J call TRBJ1-1, with D perhaps TRBD1 (5 bases). The CDR3 extends over 14 amino acids. V lost 10 bases, J lost 5 bases, and 20 bases lay in between. Germline values: CDR1 MDHEN, CDR2 SYDVKM. As DNA, the CDR3 is TGTGCCATCAACTCCCCGGGCGGGGGTACTGAAGCTTTCTTT. Translating it yields CAINSPGGGTEAFF.

The CDR3 loop is CASPPILGTRVFF. CDR3 nucleotide sequence: TGTGCCAGCCCTCCAATCTTAGGGACTAGAGTGTTCTTC. The V call is TRBV6-1, the J call TRBJ2-1; TRBD2 matches 8 bases. This CDR3 has 13 amino acids. Per germline, CDR1 MNHNS and CDR2 SASEGT. Trimming cost V 8 bases and J 15 bases; bases outside gene matches: 15.

There are many counts of this clonotype. This chain connects TRBV5-5 to TRBJ1-2; no clear D. The CDR3 contains 13 residues. Trimming stripped 4 bases from V and 4 bases from J, with 11 bases between. Per the germline V gene, CDR1 is SGHKS and CDR2 is YYEKEE (reference sequence). The CDR3 sequence is CASSLPMGYGYTF. The CDR3 DNA is TGTGCCAGCAGCCTCCCTATGGGCTATGGCTACACCTTC. Together with reference TRBV5-5 and TRBJ1-2, the CDR3 gives the full variable domain: DAGVTQSPTHLIKTRGQQVTLRCSPISGHKSVSWYQQVLGQGPQFIFQYYEKEERGRGNFPDRFSARQFPNYSSELNVNALLLGDSALYLCASSLPMGYGYTFGSGTRLTVV.